The rows below give T cell receptor beta chains drawn from one sample of a study of blood T cell repertoires in COVID-19. Sequenced by immunoSEQ multiplex PCR; TCRdb stores in-frame clones only, minus some. This sample has 180,000 or so clones, with over 80% found just once. The sample was PBMCs or T cells enriched from blood (not recorded which). The receptors were gathered from an older woman who had recovered from COVID-19. Each CDR3 is given with its conserved first and last residue. Fields, in order: clone size, J gene, V gene, CDR3 protein. Expanded clones get a size class; other rows say once, few or many, or leave the size out.

abundance: .
j_gene: TRBJ1-6
v_gene: TRBV3-1/TRBV3-2
CDR3aa: CASSQGTGVNSPLHF

abundance: .
j_gene: TRBJ2-4
v_gene: TRBV4-2
CDR3aa: CASSRDRGLNSKNIQYF

abundance: .
j_gene: TRBJ1-4
v_gene: TRBV5-1
CDR3aa: CASSVGQIEYEKLFF

abundance: .
j_gene: TRBJ1-1
v_gene: TRBV12-3/TRBV12-4
CDR3aa: CASSLGQYTEAFF

abundance: .
j_gene: TRBJ1-5
v_gene: TRBV6-1
CDR3aa: CASSENMFGPQHF

abundance: .
j_gene: TRBJ2-3
v_gene: TRBV3-1/TRBV3-2
CDR3aa: CASSQELTSGGTDTQYF

abundance: once
j_gene: TRBJ2-4
v_gene: TRBV10-3
CDR3aa: CAISEASGGSKNIQYF

abundance: .
j_gene: TRBJ1-5
v_gene: TRBV3-1/TRBV3-2
CDR3aa: CASGQGANQPQHF

abundance: .
j_gene: TRBJ1-2
v_gene: TRBV28
CDR3aa: CASSLASGYTF

abundance: .
j_gene: TRBJ2-1
v_gene: TRBV7-8
CDR3aa: CASSRGLAGVSSYNEQFF

abundance: .
j_gene: TRBJ2-1
v_gene: TRBV4-1
CDR3aa: CASSQLAGGYSYNEQFF

abundance: .
j_gene: TRBJ2-2
v_gene: TRBV5-1
CDR3aa: CASSLAGSTGELFF

abundance: .
j_gene: TRBJ2-2
v_gene: TRBV11-3
CDR3aa: CASSPGFGTGELFF

abundance: .
j_gene: TRBJ2-5
v_gene: TRBV11-2
CDR3aa: CASSFGTSGKTQYF

abundance: .
j_gene: TRBJ2-4
v_gene: TRBV29-1
CDR3aa: CSVGPSRGGKNIQYF

abundance: .
j_gene: TRBJ1-5
v_gene: TRBV27
CDR3aa: CASSFDGANPGQPQHF

abundance: .
j_gene: TRBJ1-4
v_gene: TRBV12-3/TRBV12-4
CDR3aa: CASKTGRYEKLFF

abundance: .
j_gene: TRBJ2-2
v_gene: TRBV5-1
CDR3aa: CASSPLGSGFNTGELFF

abundance: .
j_gene: TRBJ2-5
v_gene: TRBV7-2
CDR3aa: CASSLGGTSGRETQYF

abundance: once
j_gene: TRBJ1-5
v_gene: TRBV24-1
CDR3aa: CATSDSGQPNQPQHF

abundance: .
j_gene: TRBJ2-3
v_gene: TRBV2
CDR3aa: CASDRLSTDTQYF

abundance: .
j_gene: TRBJ1-2
v_gene: TRBV19
CDR3aa: CASSMRQIYGYTF

abundance: once
j_gene: TRBJ2-7
v_gene: TRBV3-1/TRBV3-2
CDR3aa: CASSPSENPIYEQYF